This is a list of T cell receptor beta chains from one sample in a study of shared clonotypes between healthy human individuals. Method: immunoSEQ multiplex PCR; TCRdb's copy keeps in-frame clones and lacks some. Seen here are about 1 million clones, around 76% observed once, and the top ten hold 1.4%. Sequencing used memory CD4+ T cells sorted from blood. Receptors originate from a man aged 18 to 29 in good health. The CDR3 runs from the conserved cysteine through the conserved F or W. The D gene is left open where the match is weak. Part of the rows lack a size; the others show once, few, many or a class for expanded clones.

D gene	V gene	clone size	J gene	CDR3 protein	CDR3 DNA
TRBD2	TRBV7-9	.	TRBJ2-3	CASSFGGGPHTDTQYF	TGTGCCAGCAGCTTCGGCGGGGGGCCCCACACAGATACGCAGTATTTT
TRBD2	TRBV6-6	.	TRBJ2-7	CASVGLAYEQYF	TGTGCCAGTGTGGGACTAGCCTACGAGCAGTACTTC
.	TRBV27	.	TRBJ2-7	CASSPWTGRGYEQYF	TGTGCCAGCAGTCCTTGGACAGGGAGGGGTTACGAGCAGTACTTC
.	TRBV10-3	.	TRBJ2-7	CAISSAGPNYEQYF	TGTGCCATCAGTTCGGCAGGGCCTAATTACGAGCAGTACTTC
.	TRBV12-5	many	TRBJ2-3	CASGLTGKTQYF	TGTGCTAGTGGTTTGACGGGGAAAACGCAGTATTTT
.	TRBV21-1	.	TRBJ2-5	CASSKGETQYF	TGTGCCAGCAGCAAAGGGGAGACCCAGTACTTC
TRBD1	TRBV10-1	many	TRBJ2-1	CASSRQGLSSEQFF	TGCGCCAGCAGTAGACAGGGATTAAGCAGTGAGCAGTTCTTC
.	TRBV27	.	TRBJ2-1	CASSRLRDFSYNEQFF	TGTGCCAGCAGTCGTCTTCGGGACTTCTCCTACAATGAGCAGTTCTTC
TRBD1	TRBV5-1	once	TRBJ1-1	CASSSLTGRNTEAFF	TGCGCCAGCAGCTCGCTGACAGGGCGGAACACTGAAGCTTTCTTT
.	TRBV30	.	TRBJ1-4	CAWSLQGGVEKLFF	TGTGCCTGGAGTCTCCAGGGAGGGGTTGAAAAACTGTTTTTT
.	TRBV14	.	TRBJ1-2	CASSQGFYGYTF	TGTGCCAGCAGCCAAGGCTTCTATGGCTACACCTTC
TRBD1	TRBV19	.	TRBJ2-7	CASWDRGLGEQYF	TGTGCCAGCTGGGACAGGGGATTGGGGGAGCAGTACTTC
.	TRBV6-1	few	TRBJ1-2	CASWQGNYGYTF	TGTGCCAGCTGGCAGGGAAACTATGGCTACACCTTC
.	TRBV10-3	.	TRBJ2-1	CAISESMGGNEQFF	TGTGCCATCAGTGAGTCGATGGGGGGCAATGAGCAGTTCTTC
.	TRBV19	.	TRBJ1-2	CASSIGDRLRGYTF	TGTGCCAGTAGTATAGGGGACCGACTCCGGGGCTACACCTTC
.	TRBV29-1	.	TRBJ2-2	CSVGGANTGELFF	TGCAGCGTTGGGGGAGCGAACACCGGGGAGCTGTTTTTT
.	TRBV5-4	few	TRBJ2-3	CASRNGPVLAQDTQYF	TGTGCCAGCAGGAACGGGCCAGTTCTTGCTCAGGATACGCAGTATTTT
.	TRBV18	.	TRBJ2-1	CASSPPAGYNEQFF	TGTGCCAGCTCACCACCGGCTGGTTACAATGAGCAGTTCTTC
TRBD2	TRBV7-9	once	TRBJ2-7	CASSSVLAGGRKEQYF	TGTGCCAGCAGCTCGGTCCTAGCGGGAGGTCGGAAGGAGCAGTACTTC
.	TRBV6-1	.	TRBJ2-5	CASSEFSTAQETQYF	TGTGCCAGCAGTGAATTTTCGACAGCCCAAGAGACCCAGTACTTC
.	TRBV5-1	few	TRBJ1-1	CASSLVGSLNTEAFF	TGCGCCAGCAGCTTGGTTGGAAGCCTGAACACTGAAGCTTTCTTT
.	TRBV12-2	few	TRBJ1-2	CASRPGPEDYGYTF	TGTGCAAGTCGCCCAGGTCCGGAGGACTATGGCTACACCTTC
TRBD1	TRBV15	.	TRBJ1-5	CATSREDRDQPQHF	TGTGCCACCAGCAGAGAGGACAGGGATCAGCCCCAGCATTTT
.	TRBV6-5	few	TRBJ2-2	CASGGTGELFF	TGTGCCTCCGGTGGGACCGGGGAGCTGTTTTTT
.	TRBV25-1	.	TRBJ2-3	CASRSKDTQYF	TGTGCCAGCAGATCGAAGGATACGCAGTATTTT
TRBD1	TRBV9	.	TRBJ2-3	CASSRDSSMSTDTQYF	TGTGCCAGCAGTAGGGACAGTAGTATGAGCACAGATACGCAGTATTTT
.	TRBV5-1	.	TRBJ2-7	CASSRGLDEQYF	TGCGCCAGCAGCCGGGGCCTCGACGAGCAGTACTTC
TRBD2	TRBV7-9	.	TRBJ2-1	CASSLVGRGSSYNEQFF	TGTGCCAGCAGCTTAGTGGGGCGGGGGAGCTCCTACAATGAGCAGTTCTTC
.	TRBV6-6	.	TRBJ1-4	CASGQGSANEKLFF	TGTGCCAGCGGTCAGGGGAGTGCTAATGAAAAACTGTTTTTT
TRBD2	TRBV5-1	.	TRBJ2-3	CASSLGGAVDTQYF	TGCGCCAGCAGCCTCGGGGGGGCAGTAGATACGCAGTATTTT
.	TRBV2	.	TRBJ1-3	CASSERNTIYF	TGTGCCAGCAGTGAAAGAAACACCATATATTTT
TRBD2	TRBV29-1	many	TRBJ2-3	CSATKPGGGTDTQYF	TGCAGCGCCACCAAGCCCGGCGGGGGGACAGATACGCAGTATTTT
TRBD1	TRBV30	.	TRBJ1-5	CAWSAGTGGNQPQHF	TGTGCCTGGAGCGCTGGGACAGGGGGCAATCAGCCCCAGCATTTT
.	TRBV7-9	.	TRBJ1-2	CASSLALYGEGYTF	TGTGCCAGCAGCTTAGCGCTGTACGGGGAAGGCTACACCTTC
.	TRBV6-4	.	TRBJ1-3	CASSDLGSGNTIYF	TGTGCCAGCAGTGACCTGGGGTCTGGAAACACCATATATTTT
TRBD1	TRBV10-3	.	TRBJ2-1	CAISGTGGAGEQFF	TGTGCCATCAGCGGGACAGGGGGCGCGGGTGAGCAGTTCTTC